The present T cell receptor beta chain was sequenced within a study of control samples from healthy donors and cancer patients. TCRdb keeps only in-frame clones here, not all; method: immunoSEQ multiplex PCR. The sample includes approximately 150,000 clones, approximately 94% of them seen just once. The CDR3 consists of 16 residues. In germline, CDR1 is MDHEN, CDR2 SYDVKM. Unmatched junction bases numbered 12, after V lost 5 bases and J lost 3 bases. The chain uses TRBV28 and TRBJ1-1; 7 positions agree with TRBD1. The clonotype comes from a woman between 18 and 29 years old in good health. The sample comprised blood. The CDR3 region is CASSMGGTGEDTEAFF. In DNA form, the CDR3 reads TGTGCCAGCAGTATGGGGGGTACAGGGGAAGACACTGAAGCTTTCTTT.